Below, 23 T cell receptor beta chains from the same sample are listed, as sequenced in a study of blood T cell repertoires in COVID-19. TCRdb's table, derived via immunoSEQ multiplex PCR, lists solely in-frame clones and lacks some. This sample has 150,000 to 180,000 clones; roughly 83% occur once, and the top ten carry roughly 29%. The sequenced material came from peripheral blood. Receptor source: a woman between 55 and 75 years old with acute or convalescent COVID-19.

This rearrangement joins TRBV7-2 to TRBJ2-3; D perhaps matches TRBD2 (6 bases). Trimming shortened V by 3 bases and J by 2 bases, and 12 bases separated the two germline ends. The CDR3 totals 15 residues. The germline CDR1 and CDR2 sequences are SGHTA and FQGNSA. The CDR3 loop is CASSFGSGLTDTQYF. CDR3 nucleotides: TGTGCCAGCAGCTTCGGTAGCGGCCTCACAGATACGCAGTATTTT.

V gene TRBV27 combines with J gene TRBJ2-1; D is perhaps TRBD2 (5 bases). Trimming took 4 bases from V and 11 from J, leaving 21 bases between them. This CDR3 region has 15 residues. Germline CDR1 and CDR2: MNHEY and SMNVEV (reference sequence). CDR3 loop: CASSSDYGHTSQQFF. Here the CDR3 DNA reads TGTGCCAGCAGTTCTGACTATGGCCACACCTCGCAGCAGTTCTTC.

The chain carries TRBV3-1 (or the pseudogene TRBV3-2) and TRBJ1-5; unclear D gene. Trimming cost V 3 bases and J 5 bases, with 14 bases left between them. CDR1 is LGHDT, CDR2 YNNKEL, per germline (reference sequence). The CDR3 totals 15 residues. CDR3 in amino acids: CASSQSSGPDQPQHF. The CDR3 DNA sequence: TGTGCCAGCAGCCAGTCCTCAGGCCCCGATCAGCCCCAGCATTTT.

This sequence joins TRBV12-3 or TRBV12-4 and TRBJ2-3; D gene ambiguous. V dropped 3 bases and J dropped 6 bases, with 10 bases sitting between them. This CDR3 is 13 amino acids long. This CDR3 is CASSFSSSDTQYF. Here the CDR3 DNA reads TGTGCCAGCAGTTTTAGTAGTTCCGATACGCAGTATTTT.

This chain connects TRBV6-6 to TRBJ2-7; tentatively, D is TRBD2 (5 bases). V shed 8 bases and J shed 3 bases, with 20 bases lying between them. CDR1 is MNHNY and CDR2 is SVGAGI in the germline V gene (reference sequence). This CDR3 is 15 amino acids long. The DNA for the CDR3 is TGTGCCAGCGCCCGCCCTGGCGCCGAGGGCTACGAGCAGTACTTC. It yields the protein CASARPGAEGYEQYF.

The chain has TRBV5-1 and TRBJ1-5; D not certain. Germline V gives CDR1 SGHRS, CDR2 YFSETQ. The germline V and J ends were trimmed by 1 base and 2 bases, with 7 bases remaining between them. CDR3 size: 14 residues. In DNA form, the CDR3 reads TGCGCCAGCAGCTTGACAACAGGCAATCAGCCCCAGCATTTT. Translating gives CASSLTTGNQPQHF.

V gene TRBV7-9 combines with J gene TRBJ2-3; 8 nucleotides agree with TRBD2. CDR1 is SEHNR and CDR2 is FQNEAQ in the germline V gene (reference sequence). Trimming took 8 bases from V and 2 from J; bases not matched to a gene: 12. The CDR3 length is 16 residues. The CDR3 region has the DNA TGTGCCAGCGGTTTGGCGGGGGGTTATACCACAGATACGCAGTATTTT. Its protein product is CASGLAGGYTTDTQYF.

The V gene is TRBV5-1, the J gene TRBJ2-1; the match to TRBD1 covers 8 bases. CDR1 and CDR2 from the germline V gene are SGHRS and YFSETQ. Trimming removed 4 bases from V and 2 bases from J; junction bases left unmatched: 5. The CDR3 length is 15 residues. The CDR3 bases are TGCGCCAGCAGCACCGCAGGGGGCGCCTACAATGAGCAGTTCTTC. Translation gives CASSTAGGAYNEQFF.

The gene calls are TRBV7-9 and TRBJ2-3; D uncertain. The V gene's germline CDR1 is SEHNR and CDR2 FQNEAQ (reference sequence). Between the trimmed V and J ends, which lost 1 base and 6 bases, there was a span of 8 bases. The CDR3 sequence is 13 residues long. The CDR3 bases are TGTGCCAGCAGCTTAGTCTCCGCGGATACGCAGTATTTT. Translated, it gives CASSLVSADTQYF.

The chain has TRBV3-1 (or the pseudogene TRBV3-2) and TRBJ2-5; 12 positions match TRBD1. Losses at the gene ends were 5 bases for V and 4 bases for J; bases not matched to a gene: 8. CDR3 size: 16 residues. Germline V gives CDR1 LGHDT, CDR2 YNNKEL (reference sequence). CDR3 amino acids: CASSTRDRGRSETQYF. The CDR3 coding sequence is TGTGCCAGCAGCACTCGGGACAGGGGGCGTTCAGAGACCCAGTACTTC.

The rearrangement links TRBV6-5 to TRBJ2-2; tentative D call: TRBD2 (6 bases). CDR1 MNHEY and CDR2 SVGAGI come from the germline V gene. The length of the CDR3 is 14 residues. Trimming removed 4 bases from V and 7 bases from J, with 13 bases in between. CDR3 nucleotides: TGTGCCAGCAGTTTGGGGGGTCTTGGCGGGGAGCTGTTTTTT. Translated, it gives CASSLGGLGGELFF.

J is TRBJ1-3 and V is TRBV18, with a weak D call TRBD1 (5 bases). Trimming left V 2 bases short and J 0 bases short, with 20 bases between. The CDR3 sequence is 19 residues long. Germline V gene sequence: CDR1 KGHSH, CDR2 LQKENI. CDR3 DNA sequence: TGTGCCAGCTCACCATATAAGCCAGGGCCACTTAACTCTGGAAACACCATATATTTT. Encoded protein: CASSPYKPGPLNSGNTIYF.

V usage is TRBV5-1 and J usage is TRBJ2-5, with 16 bases fitting TRBD2. Germline-derived CDR1 and CDR2 are SGHRS and YFSETQ. This CDR3 is built from 17 residues. Germline trimming cut 4 bases from V and 4 bases from J; bases unmatched to any gene: 7. The CDR3 DNA follows: TGCGCCAGCAGCCCGGGACTAGCGGGGGGGCCGGGAGAGACCCAGTACTTC. Protein product: CASSPGLAGGPGETQYF. Supplemented by reference TRBV5-1 and TRBJ2-5, the full variable domain reads KAGVTQTPRYLIKTRGQQVTLSCSPISGHRSVSWYQQTPGQGLQFLFEYFSETQRNKGNFPGRFSGRQFSNSRSEMNVSTLELGDSALYLCASSPGLAGGPGETQYFGPGTRLLVL.

The chain couples TRBV30 to TRBJ1-1, with D possibly TRBD1 on 6 matching bases. V was pared by 5 bases and J by 6 bases, with 16 bases between. This CDR3 contains 13 residues. The germline V gene has CDR1 GTSNPN and CDR2 SVGIG (reference sequence). The CDR3 protein is CAWARQVVPEAFF. For the CDR3, the DNA is TGTGCCTGGGCCAGACAGGTCGTTCCTGAAGCTTTCTTT.

The chain is built from TRBV5-1 and TRBJ1-5; D is ambiguous. CDR3 length: 13 residues. Germline assignment: CDR1 SGHRS and CDR2 YFSETQ. Between the trimmed V and J ends, which lost 1 base and 5 bases, there was a span of 7 bases. The CDR3, as DNA: TGCGCCAGCAGCTTGTTCCCCGATCAGCCCCAGCATTTT. This sequence encodes CASSLFPDQPQHF.

The gene calls are TRBV6-6 and TRBJ1-2; D might be TRBD1 (5 bases). Germline lookup yields CDR1 MNHNY and CDR2 SVGAGI (reference sequence). The length of the CDR3 is 14 residues. V lost 0 bases and J 13 bases, leaving 18 bases between the germline ends. CDR3 bases: TGTGCCAGCAGTTACTCGTCGGCAGGGTCTCGGTCCACCTTC. It codes for CASSYSSAGSRSTF.

V gene TRBV6-5 combines with J gene TRBJ2-1, with a tentative D call TRBD2 (6 bases). In germline, CDR1 is MNHEY, CDR2 SVGAGI. Trimming removed 6 bases at V and 7 bases at J, with 13 bases between. The CDR3 has 13 residues. The CDR3 is CASRSTGGNEQFF. In DNA form, the CDR3 reads TGTGCCAGCAGGTCAACAGGAGGGAATGAGCAGTTCTTC.

This clone occurred a few times. The chain has TRBV9 and TRBJ1-2, with 8 bases lining up with TRBD1. Losses at the gene ends were 6 bases for V and 0 bases for J; bases not matched to a gene: 13. Per the germline V gene, CDR1 is SGDLS and CDR2 is YYNGEE. The CDR3 loop spans 17 amino acids. For the CDR3, the DNA is TGTGCCAGCACACTTTCACAGGGGGTAACCCCTAACTATGGCTACACCTTC. Translated, it gives CASTLSQGVTPNYGYTF.

This clone was picked up one time. The CDR3 bases are TGTGCCTGGAGCCCTTGGGGACAGAAGTACACCTTC. Its protein is CAWSPWGQKYTF. The gene calls are TRBV30 and TRBJ1-2; TRBD1 matches at 7 bases. CDR3 length: 12 amino acids. After removal of 3 bases from V and 11 bases from J, the junction contained 9 bases not matched to a gene. In germline, CDR1 is GTSNPN, CDR2 SVGIG (reference sequence).

The chain recombines TRBV6-6 with TRBJ2-7; possible D gene TRBD1, 6 bases. Trimming cost V 4 bases and J 4 bases, with 20 bases left between them. The CDR3 loop spans 16 amino acids. Germline V lookup: CDR1 MNHNY, CDR2 SVGAGI (reference sequence). The DNA for the CDR3 is TGTGCCAGCAGTTTCCCCGGACAGCTAGGATGGTACGAGCAGTACTTC. Its translation: CASSFPGQLGWYEQYF.

The chain joins TRBV11-3 to TRBJ1-4; 9 positions agree with TRBD1. Losses at the gene ends were 3 bases for V and 4 bases for J; bases not matched to a gene: 9. This CDR3 comprises 17 residues. Germline CDR1 is SGHNT and CDR2 is YENEEA. The CDR3 DNA reads TGTGCCAGCAGCTTCGAATACAGGGGGCGGGATAATGAAAAACTGTTTTTT. This translates into CASSFEYRGRDNEKLFF.

CDR3: CSVESGGQPQHF. The CDR3 DNA follows: TGCAGCGTTGAATCGGGAGGTCAGCCCCAGCATTTT. The chain employs TRBV29-1 and TRBJ1-5; D unresolved. This CDR3 has 12 amino acids. V lost 2 bases, J lost 6 bases, and 8 bases lay in between. Germline CDR1 SQVTM, CDR2 ANQGSEA.

This chain uses TRBV5-1 with TRBJ1-4; D is uncertain. Germline CDR1 reads SGHRS; CDR2 reads YFSETQ. With 0 bases removed from V and 4 bases from J, the gap between germline ends came to 7 bases. This CDR3 region has 14 residues. The DNA for the CDR3 is TGCGCCAGCAGCTTGGGGGAGCTTAATGAAAAACTGTTTTTT. It is translated as CASSLGELNEKLFF.